One sample yielded the 19 T cell receptor beta chains listed below, sequenced in a study of shared clonotypes between healthy human individuals. TCRdb's copy holds only in-frame clones and misses some; the assay was immunoSEQ multiplex PCR. The profile shows about 560,000 clones, around 78% of them singletons. Sequences were obtained from PBMCs. These receptors all come from a woman aged 40 to 50 in good health. Some clones in this sample may be carry-over from other donors' samples.

As DNA, the CDR3 is TGCGCCAGCAGCCTACAGAGCAGGGAAACCGATACGCAGTATTTT. It codes for CASSLQSRETDTQYF. V gene TRBV5-1 combines with J gene TRBJ2-3; TRBD1 is a possible D gene (5 bases). The CDR3 length is 15 residues. The germline gives CDR1 SGHRS, CDR2 YFSETQ. The V end lost 4 bases, the J end lost 6 bases, and 18 bases lay between the germline ends.

CDR3 loop: CASSSSGTGIYGYTF. Written as DNA, the CDR3 is TGTGCCAGCAGTTCGTCCGGGACAGGGATCTATGGCTACACCTTC. V is TRBV28 and J is TRBJ1-2; TRBD1 matches at 9 bases. The CDR3 totals 15 residues. V shed 4 bases, J shed 4 bases, and the junction held 7 bases outside the gene matches. CDR1 and CDR2 from the germline V gene are MDHEN and SYDVKM.

This clone was observed a single time. The chain uses TRBV5-4 and TRBJ2-1, with unresolved D. V was trimmed by 4 bases and J by 7 bases, leaving 9 bases between them. The CDR3 extends over 12 amino acids. Germline-derived CDR1 and CDR2 are SGHNT and YYREEE (reference sequence). CDR3 sequence: CASSLNHNEQFF. In nucleotides, the CDR3 is TGTGCCAGCAGCCTAAACCATAATGAGCAGTTCTTC.

Remarks on this clone: Other DNA sequences from this sample encode an identical CDR3 as well. The rearrangement uses TRBV7-3 and TRBJ2-3; D is uncertain. CDR1 and CDR2 (germline): SGHTA, FQGTGA. The CDR3 runs 14 residues. Trimming removed 5 bases from V and 2 bases from J, with 11 bases in between. CDR3 sequence reads: CASSPGPNTDTQYF. The CDR3 coding sequence is TGTGCCAGCAGCCCCGGGCCTAACACAGATACGCAGTATTTT.

V usage is TRBV4-2 and J usage is TRBJ2-7, with D possibly matching TRBD1 (6 bases). Germline assignment: CDR1 LGHNA and CDR2 YNFKEQ. The V gene lost 1 base and the J gene lost 4 bases, with 11 bases spanning the gap. The CDR3 length is 14 residues. CDR3 sequence (DNA): TGTGCCAGCAGCCAAGGGGCGGACAGATACGAGCAGTACTTC. Translated: CASSQGADRYEQYF.

This chain links TRBV13 with TRBJ1-1; 7 bases agree with TRBD1. The CDR3 is 15 residues long. Trimming cost V 3 bases and J 1 base; bases outside gene matches: 5. CDR1 and CDR2 from the germline V gene are PRHDT and FYEKMQ (reference sequence). CDR3 in DNA: TGTGCCAGCAGCTTTAGGACAGGCCGGAACACTGAAGCTTTCTTT. Translating it yields CASSFRTGRNTEAFF.

The chain couples TRBV9 to TRBJ2-1, with TRBD2 as a possible D gene (6 bases). This CDR3 region has 15 residues. Germline V gene data show CDR1 as SGDLS and CDR2 as YYNGEE. V lost 0 bases and J 3 bases, leaving 10 bases between the germline ends. The DNA for the CDR3 is TGTGCCAGCAGCGTAGAGGGGACTGGCTACAATGAGCAGTTCTTC. Protein: CASSVEGTGYNEQFF.

V is TRBV6-1 and J is TRBJ1-3; D uncertain. Germline V gives CDR1 MNHNS, CDR2 SASEGT. Trimming cost V 7 bases and J 0 bases, with 10 bases left between them. There are 14 residues in the CDR3. The CDR3 here is CASKETPSGNTIYF. CDR3 coding DNA: TGTGCCAGCAAAGAGACCCCCTCTGGAAACACCATATATTTT.

The chain uses TRBV7-8 and TRBJ2-1; tentatively, D is TRBD2 (6 bases). CDR1 SGHVS and CDR2 FQNEAQ come from the germline V gene. With 4 bases removed from V and 2 bases from J, the gap between germline ends came to 12 bases. The CDR3 is 15 amino acids. The CDR3 bases are TGTGCCAGCAGCTGGGCTAGCGACCCCTACAATGAGCAGTTCTTC. It translates to CASSWASDPYNEQFF.

The chain couples TRBV6-1 to TRBJ1-1; D is unclear. V was trimmed by 5 bases and J by 8 bases, leaving 12 bases between them. Germline values: CDR1 MNHNS, CDR2 SASEGT. The CDR3 runs 12 residues. As DNA, the CDR3 is TGTGCCAGCAGTCCAAGGTGGCAGGAAGCTTTCTTT. Translated, it gives CASSPRWQEAFF.

The V and J genes are TRBV20-1 and TRBJ1-2; the D gene is possibly TRBD1 (6 bases). V was cut by 4 bases and J by 8 bases, with 11 bases left in between. CDR1 DFQATT and CDR2 SNEGSKA come from the germline V gene (reference sequence). This CDR3 has 11 amino acids. CDR3 region: CSAKNREGYTF. CDR3 nucleotides: TGCAGTGCTAAAAACAGGGAGGGCTACACCTTC.

The chain recombines TRBV29-1 with TRBJ2-5, with D possibly TRBD1 on 7 matching bases. CDR3 size: 13 residues. Trimming took 4 bases from V and 5 from J, leaving 14 bases between them. Germline CDR1 SQVTM, CDR2 ANQGSEA. CDR3 DNA sequence: TGCAGCGTTGGACAGGGAGGTTCGGAGACCCAGTACTTC. Translated: CSVGQGGSETQYF.

The V and J genes are TRBV27 and TRBJ2-7, with 7 bases aligning to TRBD2. The CDR3 runs 17 residues. V lost 1 base to trimming and J lost 5 bases; unmatched junction nucleotides: 14. The germline V gene encodes CDR1 MNHEY and CDR2 SMNVEV (reference sequence). The CDR3 DNA reads as TGTGCCAGCAGTTTATTAACTAGGCGGGAGCGCCGGGACGAGCAGTACTTC. Protein product: CASSLLTRRERRDEQYF.

Concerning this clone: The CDR3 end shows no conserved phenylalanine or tryptophan, and so a read error is likely. The chain has TRBV7-9 and TRBJ2-2, with no clear D. Germline V gives CDR1 SEHNR, CDR2 FQNEAQ (reference sequence). V was cut by 1 base and J by 7 bases, with 7 bases left in between. The CDR3 runs to 13 residues. CDR3 bases: TGTGCCAGCAGCTTAGAGTCTGGCGGGGAGCTGTTTTCT. Translated: CASSLESGGELFS.

The J gene is TRBJ1-2, the V gene TRBV30; D is perhaps TRBD1 (6 bases). From germline, CDR1 is GTSNPN and CDR2 SVGIG (reference sequence). The V gene lost 2 bases and the J gene lost 7 bases, with 11 bases spanning the gap. This CDR3 is built from 12 residues. The CDR3 sequence is CAWSQGNRGYTF. The DNA of the CDR3 is TGTGCCTGGAGTCAGGGGAACCGTGGCTACACCTTC.

The chain links TRBV27 to TRBJ2-1; perhaps TRBD2 as D (6 bases). Germline V gene data show CDR1 as MNHEY and CDR2 as SMNVEV (reference sequence). This CDR3 is built from 14 residues. Trimming stripped 7 bases from V and 9 bases from J, with 19 bases between. This CDR3 reads CASTLSGLASEQFF. The CDR3 DNA reads as TGTGCCAGCACCTTGAGTGGCCTAGCGAGTGAGCAGTTCTTC.

This clone has more than one count but fewer than ten. This chain connects TRBV30 to TRBJ2-2, with D uncertain. Trimming took 0 bases from V and 0 from J, leaving 5 bases between them. The CDR3 length is 14 residues. Germline CDR1 reads GTSNPN; CDR2 reads SVGIG (reference sequence). The CDR3 region is CAWSVYPNTGELFF. The CDR3 DNA follows: TGTGCCTGGAGTGTATACCCGAACACCGGGGAGCTGTTTTTT.

The J gene is TRBJ1-1, the V gene TRBV5-1; D unresolved. The V end lost 0 bases, the J end lost 1 base, and 7 bases lay between the germline ends. Germline V lookup: CDR1 SGHRS, CDR2 YFSETQ. CDR3 length equals 14 residues. This chain's CDR3 is CASSLGARNTEAFF. The CDR3 DNA reads as TGCGCCAGCAGCTTGGGGGCGAGGAACACTGAAGCTTTCTTT.

The chain combines TRBV11-1 with TRBJ2-7, with TRBD2 identical over 8 bases. The junction had 2 bases not matched to a gene; V was cut back by 5 bases and J by 2 bases. This CDR3 has 13 residues. The germline gives CDR1 SGHAT, CDR2 FQDESV (reference sequence). The DNA of the CDR3 is TGTGCCAGCAGCCCACTAGCGGCCTACGAGCAGTACTTC. It codes for CASSPLAAYEQYF.